This T cell receptor (beta chain) appears in the sequencing data of a study of chemoradiotherapy in HPV16-positive cancers. The junction had 9 bases not matched to a gene; V was cut back by 4 bases and J by 3 bases. CDR1 SGHKS and CDR2 YYEKEE come from the germline V gene (reference sequence). The CDR3 has 16 residues. Repertoires were generated with immunoSEQ multiplex PCR, while TCRdb's copy carries only in-frame clones and drops some. The sample lists more than 10,000 clones, 86% seen once, with approximately 3% in the top ten. The chain joins TRBV5-5 to TRBJ1-5; 8 nucleotides agree with TRBD1. Sequencing used blood, obtained from a patient who underwent chemoradiotherapy. This clonotype was sampled from a human donor with HPV-associated anogenital cancer. CDR3 sequence: CASSTRTGLDNQPQHF. CDR3 coding DNA: TGTGCCAGCAGCACCCGGACAGGGTTGGACAATCAGCCCCAGCATTTT. Full variable domain (outside the CDR3, taken from reference TRBV5-5 and TRBJ1-5): DAGVTQSPTHLIKTRGQQVTLRCSPISGHKSVSWYQQVLGQGPQFIFQYYEKEERGRGNFPDRFSARQFPNYSSELNVNALLLGDSALYLCASSTRTGLDNQPQHFGDGTRLSIL.